This T cell receptor beta chain originates from a study of T cell responses to AZD1222 COVID-19 vaccine (dated by TCRdb to 2020 to 2022). Looking at the study overall: TCR sequencing was performed for roughly 250 trial participants, of whom about 210 were given two doses of AZD1222 and some 26 were given two doses of MenACWY control vaccine. Trial participants were enrolled into age subgroups of 18-55, 56-69 and 70-plus years, which contained about 160, 30 and 59 TCR-sequenced participants, respectively. Broader findings and caveats from the paper: Because no samples from the day 14 peak response were available, repertoires could be characterized only after the peak T cell response. Conclusions about previously exposed vaccinees are limited, since just five to seven AZD1222 recipients were seropositive for SARS-CoV-2 at baseline. Most participants were white British and females outnumbered males, and the authors suggested that clonal diversity may have been underestimated. In the small 56-69-year group, the increase in depth fell short of significance, most likely because of low power. A significant rise in spike-specific TCR breadth and depth was observed after two AZD1222 doses relative to day 0 and relative to MenACWY recipients. Nearly half of unique spike-specific TCRs reportedly recognized epitopes outside regions mutated in the B.1.351 and B.1.1.7 variants. Vaccine-associated CD4 TCRs spanned the whole spike protein, with dominant responses in regions 160-218 and 743-854.

The sample's time point label is to be understood as: baseline before first vaccination. The treatment or condition label here, explained by the study, means: meningococcal conjugate vaccine given as trial control. Vaccinee samples were obtained from the UK trials COV001 and COV002, which included a single-blind randomized controlled phase 2/3 trial of AZD1222 (ChAdOx1 nCoV-19) in healthy adults. Trial participant PBMC samples were collected at day 0 and day 28 after the second dose for TCRbeta chain sequencing. There are a few counts of this clone. It has no known antigen specificity. Base qualities are missing; no much larger clone stands one base away. In the germline V gene, CDR1 corresponds to KGHSH and CDR2 to LQKENI. The CDR3 numbers 14 residues from cysteine through phenylalanine. Kept here is only the CDR3 DNA, which spans 42 bases and is read in frame from base 1. V is reduced by 1 base and J by 2 bases, leaving a spacing of 9 bases between them.

The CDR3 regions of human TCRbeta chains were subjected to immunosequencing. For the original study's pipeline: TCRs in the repertoires were compared against a reference library of SARS-CoV-2-specific TCRs that had been generated with the MIRA antigen-specificity platform. Breadth was defined as the fraction of unique TCRs that were SARS-CoV-2-associated. Depth was defined as the fraction of total T cells that were SARS-CoV-2-associated. Using the MIRA data, each spike-specific TCR was mapped to the spike region that the TCR reacts to and placed in a CD4 or CD8 class. Log10-transformed breadth and depth values were compared by one-way ANOVA with Sidak's multiple comparisons tests. TCRdb provides this immuneACCESS table in a form limited to in-frame rearrangements. Some clones are lacking; in checked studies, under half of them reflect an unresolved V gene, and why the rest are absent is not known. V and J calls and clone size are those listed in that table; D and trimming were worked out from the DNA. This sample lists about 66,000 clones; more than 65% were detected once. Roughly 25% of the sample is taken by the ten largest.

The material was peripheral blood, obtained on day 0 of MenACWY control vaccination. The TCR originated in an adult in good health. The chain is assembled from TRBV18 and TRBJ2-7, with a weak D call of TRBD1 (6 bases match). The DNA reads TGTGCCAGCTCACCACTGGACAGCCCCTACGAGCAGTACTTC. Its translation is CASSPLDSPYEQYF.